Listed below are T cell receptor beta chains from one sample, sequenced in a study of T cell repertoires in cytomegalovirus infection. One entry per CDR3 protein, called by TCRdb with MiXCR from the reads. There are about 920,000 distinct CDR3 sequences in the sample; roughly 30% occur only once, and roughly an eighth lies in the top ten. The antigens of these receptors remain unknown. The material was cultured CD8+ T cells from PBMCs, obtained from culture after CMV antigen stimulation. The receptor source for this set is a human donor in good health (CMV status not recorded). Some clones in this sample may be carry-over from other donors' samples. Each CDR3 is given with its conserved first and last residue. D genes are given only for firm matches. Only part of the rows carry a size: once, few, many, or a class if the clone is expanded.

NA | NA | TRBJ1-1 | TRBV5-6 | TGTGCCAGCAGCTTGGGAGAACCGGACACTGAAGCTTTCTTT | CASSLGEPDTEAFF
NA | few | TRBJ2-7 | TRBV7-6 | TGTGCCAGCAGCCCCATAGAGGTTCGGGACTGGAGCTCCTACGAGCAGTACTTC | CASSPIEVRDWSSYEQYF
TRBD2 | few | TRBJ2-3 | TRBV7-8 | TGTGCCAGCAGCGTAGCGGGGGGGCCCTTAGATACGCAGTATTTT | CASSVAGGPLDTQYF
TRBD1 | NA | TRBJ1-1 | TRBV10-3 | TGTGCCATCAGTGGCAACAGGGGTACTGAAGCTTTCTTT | CAISGNRGTEAFF
NA | NA | TRBJ1-5 | TRBV9 | TGTGCCAGCAGCGTAGGGCTAGGTCAGCCCCAGCATTTT | CASSVGLGQPQHF
NA | NA | TRBJ1-1 | TRBV6-1 | TGTGCCAGCAGTCACAGGGAGATAAGCACTGAAGCTTTCTTT | CASSHREISTEAFF
TRBD2 | few | TRBJ2-1 | TRBV11-1 | TGTGCCAGCAGTCTTAGCGGGGGGGAAAGGAGTGAGCAGTTCTTC | CASSLSGGERSEQFF
TRBD2 | few | TRBJ2-1 | TRBV12-3/TRBV12-4 | TGTGCCAGCATCGTGGGGAGCGGGGCGTACAATGAGCAGTTCTTC | CASIVGSGAYNEQFF
NA | few | TRBJ1-1 | TRBV6-5 | TGTGCCAGCAGTTACGTCGTGGACACTGAAGCTTTCTTT | CASSYVVDTEAFF
NA | many | TRBJ1-2 | TRBV7-8 | TGTGCCAGCAGCTTAGCCCGGGGTAGCTATGGCTACACCTTC | CASSLARGSYGYTF
NA | NA | TRBJ1-1 | TRBV7-9 | TGTGCCAGCAGCTTAGTAGGGATAGACACTGAAGCTTTCTTT | CASSLVGIDTEAFF
NA | NA | TRBJ1-4 | TRBV12-3/TRBV12-4 | TGTGCCAGCACCTCAGGAGTTACTAATGAAAAACTGTTTTTT | CASTSGVTNEKLFF
TRBD2 | NA | TRBJ2-3 | TRBV12-3/TRBV12-4 | TGTGCCAGCAGCCACCGATTAGCGGGGGATACGCAGTATTTT | CASSHRLAGDTQYF
TRBD1 | NA | TRBJ1-2 | TRBV5-6 | TGTGCCAGCAGCTTTCGGACAGGTGGGATCTATGGCTACACCTTC | CASSFRTGGIYGYTF
NA | medium-sized | TRBJ1-1 | TRBV6-5 | TGTGCCAGTAGTCGGGAAGGGACTGAAGCTTTCTTT | CASSREGTEAFF
TRBD1 | few | TRBJ2-1 | TRBV12-3/TRBV12-4 | TGTGCCAGCAGTCCTCTGGACAGGGGGAAGAATGAGCAGTTCTTC | CASSPLDRGKNEQFF
NA | many | TRBJ1-1 | TRBV5-4 | TGTGCCAGCAGCTTACCACCGAACACTGAAGCTTTCTTT | CASSLPPNTEAFF
TRBD1 | many | TRBJ1-1 | TRBV27 | TGTGCCAGCCGCTCTATATACAGGGGGCTCTCCTTGAACACTGAAGCTTTCTTT | CASRSIYRGLSLNTEAFF
NA | NA | TRBJ2-1 | TRBV4-1 | TGCGCCAGCAGCCAATGGGACCCCGGACGGGAGCAGTTCTTC | CASSQWDPGREQFF
NA | few | TRBJ2-5 | TRBV5-4 | TGTGCCAGCAGCTTGGAGGGGCCCCAAGAGACCCAGTACTTC | CASSLEGPQETQYF
NA | NA | TRBJ2-1 | TRBV3-1 | TGTGCCAGCAGCCAAGAATCCGGGACCCCCGACTTCAATGAGCAGTTCTTC | CASSQESGTPDFNEQFF
NA | NA | TRBJ1-2 | TRBV6-2/TRBV6-3 | TGTGCCAGCAGTTACTTCGTCGACAGGACCTATGGCTACACCTTC | CASSYFVDRTYGYTF
NA | NA | TRBJ2-1 | TRBV24-1 | TGTGCCACCAGTGACTACGACAGGCCCGAGCAGTTCTTC | CATSDYDRPEQFF
NA | NA | TRBJ2-2 | TRBV20-1 | TGCAGTGCCACAACCCGTAGACAGCCACAGAACACCGGGGAGCTGTTTTTT | CSATTRRQPQNTGELFF
NA | few | TRBJ1-1 | TRBV10-3 | TGTGCCATCGGAGGGGTGAACACTGAAGCTTTCTTT | CAIGGVNTEAFF
NA | NA | TRBJ2-7 | TRBV7-4 | TGTGCCAGCAGCTTAGCAGGGACAAGGAGATTCTACGAGCAGTACTTC | CASSLAGTRRFYEQYF